A selection of T cell receptor beta chains follows, all from one sample in a study of blood T cell repertoires in COVID-19. Clones were read by immunoSEQ multiplex PCR, and TCRdb kept only the in-frame ones, dropping some. The sample holds about 210,000 clones, around 88% seen once. Sequences were obtained from PBMCs or T cells enriched from blood (not recorded which). These receptor sequences come from a woman aged 40 to 55 with acute COVID-19. CDR3s include the opening cysteine and the closing phenylalanine or tryptophan. The order of the fields is clone size, V gene, J gene, D gene, CDR3 protein, CDR3 DNA. D genes are given only for firm matches. Where a row states a size, it is once, few, many or the class of an expanded clone; other rows omit it.

medium-sized	TRBV19	TRBJ2-5	TRBD2	CASRLAGETQYF	TGTGCCAGCAGACTAGCGGGAGAGACCCAGTACTTC
.	TRBV29-1	TRBJ1-6	TRBD1	CSVGDRADSPLHF	TGCAGCGTTGGGGACAGGGCTGATTCACCCCTCCACTTT
.	TRBV4-1	TRBJ2-1	TRBD2	CASSQESGSSYNEQFF	TGCGCCAGCAGCCAAGAAAGCGGGAGCTCTTACAATGAGCAGTTCTTC
once	TRBV3-1/TRBV3-2	TRBJ2-1	TRBD2	CASSQARGGFGDEQFF	TGTGCCAGCAGCCAAGCTCGCGGGGGGTTCGGGGATGAGCAGTTCTTC
.	TRBV30	TRBJ1-6	.	CAWRVYRASLYSPLHF	TGTGCCTGGAGAGTTTACAGGGCATCCCTTTATTCACCCCTCCACTTT
.	TRBV18	TRBJ2-6	.	CASSPSGANVLTF	TGTGCCAGCTCACCGAGCGGGGCCAACGTCCTGACTTTC
.	TRBV4-1	TRBJ1-2	.	CASSPLGGVTTGGGYTF	TGCGCCAGCAGCCCCTTAGGAGGTGTCACCACCGGAGGTGGCTACACCTTC
.	TRBV7-6	TRBJ2-2	TRBD2	CASSLAAPGLAKAGELFF	TGTGCCAGCAGCTTAGCGGCGCCGGGACTAGCAAAGGCCGGGGAGCTGTTTTTT
.	TRBV18	TRBJ1-5	TRBD1	CASSQGTGNQPQHF	TGTGCCAGCTCACAGGGGACAGGCAATCAGCCCCAGCATTTT
.	TRBV7-2	TRBJ1-2	.	CASSPRVGGYTF	TGTGCCAGCAGCCCCAGGGTCGGAGGCTACACCTTC
.	TRBV9	TRBJ1-3	.	CASSLGRGKLNTIYF	TGTGCCAGCAGCCTTGGGCGGGGGAAACTAAACACCATATATTTT
once	TRBV6-5	TRBJ2-7	TRBD1	CASSRTGQGQREQYF	TGTGCCAGCAGTCGGACGGGACAGGGACAAAGGGAGCAGTACTTC